This TCR beta chain originates from a study of T cell responses to AZD1222 COVID-19 vaccine. The method was immunoSEQ multiplex PCR; TCRdb's version includes in-frame clones alone and lacks a portion of them. The sample yields some 140,000 clones, 90% to 95% seen once. Material: peripheral blood, obtained 28 days after the second AZD1222 dose. This sequence originates from an adult who received the AZD1222 COVID-19 vaccine.

CDR3 coding DNA: TGTGCCAGCGGACGGGTAGGGCCCTACAATGAGCAGTTCTTC. Translating it yields CASGRVGPYNEQFF. This chain joins TRBV28 and TRBJ2-1; D unclear. Germline values: CDR1 MDHEN, CDR2 SYDVKM. This CDR3 is built from 14 residues. V lost 8 bases and J lost 2, with 13 bases in between.